What follows are 25 T cell receptor beta chains derived from one specimen sequenced in a study. MiXCR, applied by TCRdb to the RT-PCR reads, yields one record per CDR3 protein. The data contain hundreds of thousands of distinct CDR3 sequences, approximately 15% of them singletons. Sequencing was carried out using memory CD4+ T cells from blood. These TCRs come from a female donor in good health, serving as a healthy control.

V gene TRBV27 combines with J gene TRBJ2-7; D perhaps matches TRBD1 (5 bases). This CDR3 comprises 14 residues. Germline V gene lookup returns CDR1 MNHEY and CDR2 SMNVEV (reference sequence). V was trimmed by 5 bases and J by 5 bases, leaving 16 bases between them. CDR3 loop: CASSLRQLPHEQYF. For the CDR3, the DNA is TGTGCCAGCAGTCTCCGACAGCTTCCCCACGAGCAGTACTTC.

This clonotype has a handful of counts. This chain joins TRBV7-8 and TRBJ2-2; D remains unclear. The CDR3 is made up of 14 amino acids. From germline, CDR1 is SGHVS and CDR2 FQNEAQ. Trimming removed 3 bases from V and 5 bases from J, with 10 bases in between. CDR3 region: CASSLNLGTGELFF. In DNA form, the CDR3 reads TGTGCCAGCAGCTTGAATCTAGGAACCGGGGAGCTGTTTTTT.

This chain joins TRBV15 and TRBJ1-2; tentative D call: TRBD1 (5 bases). The CDR3 totals 14 residues. Trimming cost V 0 bases and J 3 bases, with 8 bases left between them. Germline assignment: CDR1 LNHNV and CDR2 YYDKDF (reference sequence). The CDR3 region is CATSRDSGHYGYTF. DNA for the CDR3: TGTGCCACCAGCAGAGATTCGGGGCACTATGGCTACACCTTC. Drawing the rest from reference TRBV15 and TRBJ1-2, the complete variable domain is DAMVIQNPRYQVTQFGKPVTLSCSQTLNHNVMYWYQQKSSQAPKLLFHYYDKDFNNEADTPDNFQSRRPNTSFCFLDIRSPGLGDTAMYLCATSRDSGHYGYTFGSGTRLTVV.

This clonotype came up many times. The chain has TRBV5-1 and TRBJ2-1, with 7 bases lining up with TRBD1. The CDR3 has 15 residues. V dropped 1 base and J dropped 7; count of bases not matched to a gene: 8. Per germline, CDR1 SGHRS and CDR2 YFSETQ. CDR3 in DNA: TGCGCCAGCAGCTTGTCCACAGGGGTAGGTAATGAGCAGTTCTTC. It codes for CASSLSTGVGNEQFF.

This clonotype was observed a few times. This chain links TRBV5-1 with TRBJ2-3; 9 bases agree with TRBD1. Losses at the gene ends were 2 bases for V and 6 bases for J; bases not matched to a gene: 10. Germline CDR1 is SGHRS and CDR2 is YFSETQ. The CDR3 covers 16 residues. In DNA form, the CDR3 reads TGCGCCAGCAGCTTATCGGGACAGGGTAACGGCGATACGCAGTATTTT. Translated, it gives CASSLSGQGNGDTQYF.

This clonotype came up many times. The chain combines TRBV6-6 with TRBJ1-5; D remains ambiguous. The germline V gene has CDR1 MNHNY and CDR2 SVGAGI (reference sequence). The CDR3 covers 14 residues. V gave up 6 bases and J gave up 6 bases, with 15 bases separating them. The CDR3 spells CASSEPGGSQPQHF. The CDR3 nucleotides are TGTGCCAGCAGCGAACCGGGAGGGAGTCAGCCCCAGCATTTT.

This clonotype came up a few times. CDR3 region: CASSVGGGRIGETQYF. The DNA for the CDR3 is TGTGCCAGCAGCGTAGGTGGGGGGCGGATCGGTGAGACCCAGTACTTC. The chain employs TRBV9 and TRBJ2-5; D is possibly TRBD1 or TRBD2 (6 bases each). V was cut by 0 bases and J by 5 bases, with 17 bases left in between. This CDR3 has 16 amino acids. CDR1 is SGDLS and CDR2 is YYNGEE in the germline V gene. Full variable domain (remainder filled in from reference TRBV9 and TRBJ2-5): DSGVTQTPKHLITATGQRVTLRCSPRSGDLSVYWYQQSLDQGLQFLIQYYNGEERAKGNILERFSAQQFPDLHSELNLSSLELGDSALYFCASSVGGGRIGETQYFGPGTRLLVL.

This clonotype has a handful of counts. Its ends do not fully match the called genes, so a read error is possible. The chain combines TRBV28 with TRBJ2-4; 7 nucleotides agree with TRBD1. This CDR3 spans 12 amino acids. From germline, CDR1 is MDHEN and CDR2 SYDVKM. The CDR3: CASSPDRLGRDF. CDR3 DNA sequence: TGTGCCAGCAGCCCGGACAGGTTGGGACGGGACTTC.

This clonotype was seen ten or more times. This chain uses TRBV6-5 with TRBJ1-2; D perhaps matches TRBD1 (5 bases). Trimming removed 7 bases from V and 8 bases from J, with 17 bases in between. The V gene's germline CDR1 is MNHEY and CDR2 SVGAGI. The CDR3 sequence is 13 residues long. CDR3 bases: TGTGCCAGCAAGGAACCAGGGACCCAAGGCTACACCTTC. Its protein is CASKEPGTQGYTF.

CDR3 sequence reads: CASSVGAGGGSDTQYF. In DNA, the CDR3 is TGTGCCAGCAGCGTTGGGGCTGGCGGGGGGTCAGATACGCAGTATTTT. V is TRBV9 and J is TRBJ2-3, with 8 bases that match TRBD2. This CDR3 spans 16 amino acids. CDR1 and CDR2 from the germline V gene are SGDLS and YYNGEE. Unmatched junction bases numbered 9, after V lost 2 bases and J lost 4 bases.

This clonotype came up many times. This chain links TRBV5-1 with TRBJ1-4; D not certain. The CDR3 is 17 amino acids. V was clipped by 0 bases and J by 0 bases, with 12 bases between them. CDR1 is SGHRS, CDR2 YFSETQ, per germline. CDR3 region: CASSLGQSVATNEKLFF. CDR3 DNA sequence: TGCGCCAGCAGCTTGGGGCAGTCAGTTGCAACTAATGAAAAACTGTTTTTT.

The sample holds many counts of this clonotype. This chain uses TRBV29-1 with TRBJ2-2; D perhaps matches TRBD1 (6 bases). The CDR3 runs 14 residues. V lost 6 bases to trimming and J lost 2 bases, with 13 bases between them. Germline assignment: CDR1 SQVTM and CDR2 ANQGSEA. Here the CDR3 reads CSVLPDSNTGELFF. In DNA, the CDR3 is TGCAGCGTCCTACCGGACAGCAACACCGGGGAGCTGTTTTTT.

This clonotype has a count of ten or more. V and J are TRBV27 and TRBJ2-5; 7 bases are a match to TRBD1. From germline, CDR1 is MNHEY and CDR2 SMNVEV (reference sequence). This CDR3 contains 15 residues. Trimming took 1 base from V and 0 from J; bases not matched to a gene: 2. CDR3 sequence: CASSLWTGDQETQYF. The CDR3 DNA is TGTGCCAGCAGTTTATGGACAGGCGACCAAGAGACCCAGTACTTC.

V is TRBV30 and J is TRBJ2-7; TRBD1 aligns across 7 bases. Germline V lookup: CDR1 GTSNPN, CDR2 SVGIG (reference sequence). The trim removed 2 bases at V and 3 bases at J, leaving 1 base unmatched. The CDR3 contains 12 residues. The CDR3 DNA sequence: TGTGCCTGGAGTAGACAGGGCTACGAGCAGTACTTC. Amino acid sequence: CAWSRQGYEQYF.

The V call is TRBV6-6, the J call TRBJ1-2, with D unresolved. The CDR3 runs 11 residues. The V gene's germline CDR1 is MNHNY and CDR2 SVGAGI (reference sequence). Trimming took off 5 bases at V and 8 bases at J, with 9 bases between the two ends. CDR3 residues: CASSTESGYTF. Written as DNA, the CDR3 is TGTGCCAGCAGTACAGAGAGCGGCTACACCTTC.

The V gene is TRBV20-1, the J gene TRBJ1-5, with D hard to call. CDR3 size: 12 residues. The germline CDR1 and CDR2 sequences are DFQATT and SNEGSKA (reference sequence). V was trimmed by 7 bases and J by 2 bases, leaving 9 bases between them. Here the CDR3 DNA reads TGCAGTGGGTCGGATGGCAATCAGCCCCAGCATTTT. It translates to CSGSDGNQPQHF.

The chain is built from TRBV20-1 and TRBJ2-7; the match to TRBD2 covers 13 bases. The V and J ends lost 3 bases and 5 bases, in that order; junction bases with no gene match: 7. The CDR3 covers 15 residues. CDR1 and CDR2 (germline): DFQATT, SNEGSKA (reference sequence). CDR3 sequence (DNA): TGCAGTGCTAGTTGGACTAGCGGGAGTAGGAACGAGCAGTACTTC. Protein: CSASWTSGSRNEQYF.

The table lists this clonotype with a few counts. The chain has TRBV20-1 and TRBJ2-1, with 8 bases that match TRBD1. Germline values: CDR1 DFQATT, CDR2 SNEGSKA (reference sequence). This CDR3 has 17 amino acids. The CDR3 DNA is TGCAGCGCCCCTCGGGCAGGGGGCCAAGTTGGATACAATGAGCAGTTCTTC. As protein: CSAPRAGGQVGYNEQFF.

This clonotype showed up just a few times. The chain joins TRBV7-8 to TRBJ2-7; 7 bases are a match to TRBD1. The length of the CDR3 is 17 residues. Germline CDR1 SGHVS, CDR2 FQNEAQ. The junction had 13 bases not matched to a gene; V was cut back by 5 bases and J by 0 bases. CDR3 residues: CASSTPFRQGVSYEQYF. As DNA, the CDR3 is TGTGCCAGCAGCACGCCGTTTCGACAGGGTGTCTCCTACGAGCAGTACTTC.

The chain is built from TRBV12-3 or TRBV12-4 and TRBJ2-5; no clear D gene. This CDR3 contains 15 residues. The V gene lost 8 bases and the J gene lost 0 bases, with 16 bases spanning the gap. CDR3 sequence (DNA): TGTGCCAGCCTCCCTTTGGATCAATACCAAGAGACCCAGTACTTC. This sequence encodes CASLPLDQYQETQYF.

In this sample, this clonotype turned up a few times. The J gene is TRBJ1-2, the V gene TRBV6-5; 7 nucleotides align to TRBD1. The junction had 6 bases not matched to a gene; V was cut back by 5 bases and J by 6 bases. CDR1 is MNHEY and CDR2 is SVGAGI in the germline V gene. The CDR3 loop spans 13 amino acids. The CDR3 DNA reads as TGTGCCAGCAGTCCCCCGACAGGGAATGGCTACACCTTC. Its translation is CASSPPTGNGYTF.

This clonotype was recorded many times. The rearrangement links TRBV12-3 or TRBV12-4 to TRBJ2-5; D assignment may be TRBD1 or TRBD2 (5 bases each). Between the trimmed V and J ends, which lost 5 bases and 6 bases, there was a span of 13 bases. The CDR3 is 13 amino acids. The CDR3 coding sequence is TGTGCCAGCAGTCGAGAGGGGCGACAGACCCAGTACTTC. Translation gives CASSREGRQTQYF.

This clonotype was counted only a few times. This chain uses TRBV20-1 with TRBJ2-7; the match to TRBD1 covers 9 bases. The CDR3 length is 13 residues. Germline V gives CDR1 DFQATT, CDR2 SNEGSKA (reference sequence). Trimming cost V 7 bases and J 0 bases; bases outside gene matches: 4. Written as DNA, the CDR3 is TGCAGTGGAGCGACAGGGGGCTCCTACGAGCAGTACTTC. Translating it yields CSGATGGSYEQYF.

The sample holds a few counts of this clonotype. The V call is TRBV15, the J call TRBJ2-7; the match to TRBD1 covers 8 bases. V shed 3 bases and J 0 bases; nucleotides not matched to a gene: 4. Germline CDR1 LNHNV, CDR2 YYDKDF (reference sequence). CDR3 size: 15 residues. CDR3 bases: TGTGCCACCAGCAGGGCCGGGACAGGCTCCTACGAGCAGTACTTC. It codes for CATSRAGTGSYEQYF.

The CDR3 loop reads CSASHPEGTWNYGYTF. CDR3 DNA sequence: TGCAGTGCTAGTCACCCGGAAGGGACGTGGAACTATGGCTACACCTTC. This sequence joins TRBV20-1 and TRBJ1-2, with D possibly TRBD1 on 5 matching bases. CDR1 is DFQATT and CDR2 is SNEGSKA in the germline V gene (reference sequence). V dropped 3 bases and J dropped 2 bases, with 19 bases sitting between them. The CDR3 is 16 residues long.